This TCR beta chain is from a study of vaccination effects on CD4 cells after COVID-19. Study-wide findings and caveats: Pronounced clonal contraction occurred in clones induced by infection and by vaccine late after vaccination. Just 1 of 255 vaccine-induced clones in healthy recipients was cross-reactive.

Cells that had been cultured for approximately eleven days were the source of isolated CD4+ T cells. Each culture had half its medium swapped for IL-2 medium on days 3 and 7. V dropped 5 bases and J dropped 3; count of bases not matched to a gene: 4. CDR3 length equals 14 residues. The germline V gene has CDR1 MNHEY and CDR2 SMNVEV (reference sequence). Assay used: immunoSEQ multiplex PCR; TCRdb lists only in-frame clones, some missing. The sample has about 58,000 clones; about 80% are singletons. Turning to this clone: The antigen is undetermined.

Material: CD4+ T cells from PBMCs cultured without peptide, obtained before COVID-19 vaccination. V is TRBV27 and J is TRBJ2-1; 7 nucleotides match TRBD2. The source of this sequence is a human donor who received a COVID-19 vaccine. For the CDR3, the DNA is TGTGCCAGCAGTAATCCGGGGGGCTACAATGAGCAGTTCTTC. Translation: CASSNPGGYNEQFF.